A single sample is the source of the 26 T cell receptor beta chains below, sequenced in a study of cytomegalovirus exposure and HLA in healthy donors (dated by TCRdb to 2017 to 2019). Libraries were constructed by the immunoSEQ multiplex PCR assay. For the multiplex PCR, a mixture combining 60 forward primers for TCR Vbeta segments and 13 reverse primers for TCR Jbeta segments was used. TCRdb took over this immuneACCESS table, retaining in-frame rearrangements with V and J assigned. Such tables are incomplete; in checked studies, under half of the missing clones stem from an unresolved V gene, and the remainder is unexplained. The sample table holds about 190,000 clones, of which almost 75% were seen once. 2.5% to 4% of the sample is held by the ten biggest clonotypes. Sequencing was carried out using PBMCs. These receptors all come from a woman aged 25 to 39 in good health and CMV-seropositive.

The chain carries TRBV19 and TRBJ1-1, with TRBD1 matching over 7 bases. V trimming: 3 bases; J trimming: 12 bases; junction bases outside the gene matches: 10. Germline CDR1 LNHDA, CDR2 SQIVND (reference sequence). This CDR3 comprises 13 residues. The CDR3, as DNA: TGTGCCAGTAGTATGGCGGCAGGGGGTAGGACTTTCTTT. It encodes CASSMAAGGRTFF.

The chain recombines TRBV6-1 with TRBJ2-7; 7 nucleotides match TRBD2. This CDR3 comprises 14 residues. CDR1 and CDR2 (germline): MNHNS, SASEGT. Losses at the gene ends were 2 bases for V and 3 bases for J; bases not matched to a gene: 4. This chain's CDR3 is CASSESGLIYEQYF. CDR3 nucleotide sequence: TGTGCCAGCAGTGAATCGGGACTAATCTACGAGCAGTACTTC.

The chain links TRBV10-3 to TRBJ2-7; 8 bases match TRBD1. With V trimmed by 3 bases and J by 11 bases, 6 bases remained unmatched. This CDR3 spans 12 amino acids. Germline V gene lookup returns CDR1 ENHRY and CDR2 SYGVKD. CDR3 nucleotide sequence: TGTGCCATCAGTGATCCTAACAGGGGGAAGTACTTC. Residues: CAISDPNRGKYF.

The J gene is TRBJ2-1, the V gene TRBV29-1, with no clear D. This CDR3 has 13 residues. Deletions cut 4 bases from V and 0 bases from J, with 7 bases between. CDR1 is SQVTM, CDR2 ANQGSEA, per germline. The CDR3 is CSVVTRSYNEQFF. CDR3 DNA sequence: TGCAGCGTTGTGACTCGCTCCTACAATGAGCAGTTCTTC.

The rearrangement uses TRBV14 and TRBJ2-5; 7 bases are shared with TRBD1. The CDR3 sequence is 13 residues long. The V and J ends lost 2 bases and 4 bases, in that order; junction bases with no gene match: 1. Germline CDR1 is SGHDN and CDR2 is FVKESK. CDR3 protein: CASSQYRGETQYF. The CDR3 nucleotides read TGTGCCAGCAGCCAATACAGGGGAGAGACCCAGTACTTC.

The chain couples TRBV5-1 to TRBJ2-5; a possible D gene is TRBD2 (7 bases). Deletions cut 3 bases from V and 4 bases from J, with 10 bases between. Germline V lookup: CDR1 SGHRS, CDR2 YFSETQ. The CDR3 is 13 residues long. The CDR3 DNA is TGCGCCAGCAGCTGGGGGGGCGGAGAGACCCAGTACTTC. It is translated as CASSWGGGETQYF.

This clone was detected only once. The CDR3 coding sequence is TGTGCCAGCTCGGCCGGAGTACAGGGAATGAACACTGAAGCTTTCTTT. Its protein product is CASSAGVQGMNTEAFF. This chain uses TRBV18 with TRBJ1-1, with D perhaps TRBD1 (6 bases). From germline, CDR1 is KGHSH and CDR2 LQKENI. V gave up 6 bases and J gave up 0 bases, with 17 bases separating them. The CDR3 has 16 residues.

The chain couples TRBV28 to TRBJ1-2, with a possible D match to TRBD1 (6 bases). Trimming took off 6 bases at V and 7 bases at J, with 15 bases between the two ends. Germline CDR1 and CDR2: MDHEN and SYDVKM. The CDR3 consists of 13 residues. CDR3 sequence reads: CASSPRGASGYTF. The CDR3 DNA sequence: TGTGCCAGCAGCCCCCGGGGGGCGAGTGGCTACACCTTC.

The V call is TRBV5-4, the J call TRBJ1-2; D is perhaps TRBD1 (6 bases). CDR1 SGHNT and CDR2 YYREEE come from the germline V gene (reference sequence). V shed 0 bases and J shed 6 bases, with 15 bases lying between them. The CDR3 totals 15 residues. CDR3 DNA: TGTGCCAGCAGCTTGGGGACAGATGCTATGCATGGCTACACCTTC. Amino acids: CASSLGTDAMHGYTF.

The V call is TRBV21-1, the J call TRBJ2-7; the D call of TRBD2 is as the table states it, not checked on the DNA. TRBV21-1 counts as a pseudogene. CDR3 length: 16 amino acids. CDR3 protein: CASSSMGTSGRYEQYF. In DNA form, the CDR3 reads TGTGCCAGCAGCTCCATGGGGACTAGCGGACGATACGAGCAGTACTTC.

This rearrangement joins TRBV2 to TRBJ2-5; 8 nucleotides line up with TRBD1. Germline V gene lookup returns CDR1 SNHLY and CDR2 FYNNEI. V lost 7 bases, J lost 2 bases, and 6 bases stayed unmatched. This CDR3 spans 14 amino acids. The CDR3 DNA reads TGTGCCAGCAATTTGCAGGGGGCGCAAGAGACCCAGTACTTC. Translating gives CASNLQGAQETQYF. The entire variable domain, with the rest obtained from reference TRBV2 and TRBJ2-5, is as follows: EPEVTQTPSHQVTQMGQEVILRCVPISNHLYFYWYRQILGQKVEFLVSFYNNEISEKSEIFDDQFSVERPDGSNFTLKIRSTKLEDSAMYFCASNLQGAQETQYFGPGTRLLVL.

This chain connects TRBV15 to TRBJ2-7; 9 nucleotides align to TRBD1. In germline, CDR1 is LNHNV, CDR2 YYDKDF (reference sequence). Germline trimming cut 0 bases from V and 2 bases from J; bases unmatched to any gene: 11. The CDR3 sequence is 18 residues long. The CDR3 sequence: CATSRESAWGQGPYEQYF. As DNA, the CDR3 is TGTGCCACCAGCAGAGAGTCCGCCTGGGGACAGGGCCCCTACGAGCAGTACTTC. The entire variable domain, with the rest obtained from reference TRBV15 and TRBJ2-7, is as follows: DAMVIQNPRYQVTQFGKPVTLSCSQTLNHNVMYWYQQKSSQAPKLLFHYYDKDFNNEADTPDNFQSRRPNTSFCFLDIRSPGLGDTAMYLCATSRESAWGQGPYEQYFGPGTRLTVT.

This chain connects TRBV5-8 to TRBJ2-2; TRBD1 agrees at 8 bases. V shed 1 base and J 5 bases; nucleotides not matched to a gene: 4. The CDR3 is 15 amino acids. From germline, CDR1 is SGHTS and CDR2 YDEGEE. The CDR3 here is CASSLWGQVTGELFF. CDR3 sequence (DNA): TGTGCCAGCAGCTTGTGGGGACAGGTGACCGGGGAGCTGTTTTTT.

The gene calls are TRBV7-9 and TRBJ2-7; D unresolved. V lost 1 base to trimming and J lost 5 bases, with 6 bases between them. Germline loops: CDR1 SEHNR, CDR2 FQNEAQ (reference sequence). The CDR3 has 12 residues. This chain's CDR3 is CASSLGGDEQYF. For the CDR3, the DNA is TGTGCCAGCAGCTTAGGCGGCGACGAGCAGTACTTC.

The rearrangement joins TRBV11-3 to TRBJ2-3, with TRBD1 identical over 12 bases. CDR1 is SGHNT, CDR2 YENEEA, per germline. The CDR3 totals 16 residues. Trimming cost V 5 bases and J 6 bases; bases outside gene matches: 9. The CDR3 nucleotides read TGTGCCAGCAGCGCTAACTCCGGGACAGGGGGCGATACGCAGTATTTT. It codes for CASSANSGTGGDTQYF.

This clone was detected a few times. This chain links TRBV2 with TRBJ1-1; possible D gene TRBD1, 5 bases. V was shortened by 5 bases and J by 8 bases, with 18 bases between the two germline ends. From germline, CDR1 is SNHLY and CDR2 FYNNEI. There are 14 residues in the CDR3. The CDR3 bases are TGTGCCAGCAGTATGACAGTCAGGAGTGCGGAAGCTTTCTTT. Encoded protein: CASSMTVRSAEAFF.

The genes are TRBV11-2 and TRBJ2-1; TRBD2 matches 10 bases. The CDR3 has 14 amino acids. V lost 8 bases to trimming and J lost 4 bases; unmatched junction nucleotides: 5. Germline lookup yields CDR1 SGHAT and CDR2 FQNNGV. Here the CDR3 reads CASGKLAGYNEQFF. The CDR3 DNA sequence: TGTGCCAGCGGAAAACTAGCGGGGTACAATGAGCAGTTCTTC.

The chain combines TRBV28 with TRBJ2-7; 7 bases are a match to TRBD1. J lost 6 bases, V lost 5 bases, and 13 bases had no gene match. Germline CDR1 is MDHEN and CDR2 is SYDVKM. The CDR3 length is 15 residues. Here the CDR3 reads CASSPSLTGIGEQYF. DNA for the CDR3: TGTGCCAGCAGTCCATCGCTGACAGGGATAGGCGAGCAGTACTTC.

The chain recombines TRBV5-1 with TRBJ2-2; weak D call: TRBD1 (6 bases). V shed 4 bases and J shed 0 bases, with 16 bases lying between them. CDR3 length equals 17 residues. Germline CDR1 is SGHRS and CDR2 is YFSETQ. The CDR3 is CASSPLMRTANTGELFF. The CDR3 coding sequence is TGCGCCAGCAGCCCCCTCATGCGGACAGCGAACACCGGGGAGCTGTTTTTT.

The J gene is TRBJ2-3, the V gene TRBV2; D is possibly TRBD2 (6 bases). Germline V gene lookup returns CDR1 SNHLY and CDR2 FYNNEI. The CDR3 is 15 residues long. Trimming shortened V by 3 bases and J by 4 bases, and 14 bases separated the two germline ends. CDR3 DNA: TGTGCCAGCAGTGACTGGAGCGGGCCTCCAGATACGCAGTATTTT. This translates into CASSDWSGPPDTQYF.

The V call is TRBV11-2, the J call TRBJ2-7, with TRBD1 identical over 11 bases. Germline V gene data show CDR1 as SGHAT and CDR2 as FQNNGV. There are 15 residues in the CDR3. With 7 bases clipped from V and 3 bases from J, the junction kept 8 bases outside the gene matches. The DNA of the CDR3 is TGTGCCAGCAAAAGGACAGGGGGCTCTGGCTACGAGCAGTACTTC. This translates into CASKRTGGSGYEQYF.

This clone has a handful of counts. This chain uses TRBV27 with TRBJ2-5; TRBD1 aligns across 7 bases. The germline V gene encodes CDR1 MNHEY and CDR2 SMNVEV (reference sequence). Trimming removed 9 bases from V and 3 bases from J; junction bases left unmatched: 4. The CDR3 is made up of 12 amino acids. The CDR3 sequence is CASIDREETQYF. Written as DNA, the CDR3 is TGTGCCAGTATTGACAGGGAAGAGACCCAGTACTTC.

This clone was counted only a few times. This chain connects TRBV7-9 to TRBJ1-5; the match to TRBD1 covers 9 bases. CDR3 length: 17 residues. Germline values: CDR1 SEHNR, CDR2 FQNEAQ (reference sequence). V shed 1 base and J 3 bases; nucleotides not matched to a gene: 7. Here the CDR3 reads CASSLGGTGRYNQPQHF. CDR3 nucleotide sequence: TGTGCCAGCAGCTTAGGTGGGACAGGGCGATACAATCAGCCCCAGCATTTT.

This clone was recorded only once. This chain connects TRBV7-9 to TRBJ1-5, with TRBD1 identical over 9 bases. The CDR3 spans 15 residues. Trimming cost V 1 base and J 7 bases; bases outside gene matches: 5. The germline gives CDR1 SEHNR, CDR2 FQNEAQ (reference sequence). This chain's CDR3 is CASSLGTGGLQPQHF. CDR3 nucleotides: TGTGCCAGCAGCTTAGGAACAGGGGGCCTACAGCCCCAGCATTTT.

This clone was recorded only once. V usage is TRBV5-4 and J usage is TRBJ2-4; 8 bases match TRBD1. Germline-derived CDR1 and CDR2 are SGHNT and YYREEE (reference sequence). This CDR3 region has 14 residues. V lost 0 bases to trimming and J lost 8 bases; unmatched junction nucleotides: 4. The CDR3 spells CASSLAGGGYIQYF. The CDR3 DNA follows: TGTGCCAGCAGCTTGGCAGGGGGCGGGTACATTCAGTACTTC.

This chain joins TRBV28 and TRBJ2-5; 10 nucleotides match TRBD1. Gene TRBJ2-7 matches the end of the DNA better, so the J call may be wrong. CDR1 and CDR2 (germline): MDHEN, SYDVKM. The CDR3 contains 15 residues. CDR3 in amino acids: CASRFGDRGGSEQYF. CDR3 DNA sequence: TGTGCCAGCAGGTTTGGGGACAGGGGTGGGAGCGAGCAGTACTTC.